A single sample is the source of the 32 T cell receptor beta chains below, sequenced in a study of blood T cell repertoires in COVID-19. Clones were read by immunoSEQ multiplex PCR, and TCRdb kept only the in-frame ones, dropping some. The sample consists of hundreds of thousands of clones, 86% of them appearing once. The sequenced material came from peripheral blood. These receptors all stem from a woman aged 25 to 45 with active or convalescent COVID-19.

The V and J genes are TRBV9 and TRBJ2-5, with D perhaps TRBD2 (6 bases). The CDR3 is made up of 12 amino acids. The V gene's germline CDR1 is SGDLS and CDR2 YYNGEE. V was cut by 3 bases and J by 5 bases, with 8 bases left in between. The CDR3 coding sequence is TGTGCCAGCAGCGCTCGGGGGGAGACCCAGTACTTC. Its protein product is CASSARGETQYF.

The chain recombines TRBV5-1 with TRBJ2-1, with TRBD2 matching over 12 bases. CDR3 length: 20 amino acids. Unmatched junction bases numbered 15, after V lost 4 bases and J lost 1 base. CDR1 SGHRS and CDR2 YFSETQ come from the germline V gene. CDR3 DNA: TGCGCCAGCAGCCTCCGACTAGCGGGAGATTGGGAAAGTTCCTACAATGAGCAGTTCTTC. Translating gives CASSLRLAGDWESSYNEQFF.

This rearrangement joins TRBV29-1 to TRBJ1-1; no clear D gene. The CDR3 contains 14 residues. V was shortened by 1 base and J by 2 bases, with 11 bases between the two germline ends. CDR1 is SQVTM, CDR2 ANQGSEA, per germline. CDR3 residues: CSVEVRGSNTEAFF. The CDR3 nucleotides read TGCAGCGTTGAAGTTCGGGGTTCTAACACTGAAGCTTTCTTT.

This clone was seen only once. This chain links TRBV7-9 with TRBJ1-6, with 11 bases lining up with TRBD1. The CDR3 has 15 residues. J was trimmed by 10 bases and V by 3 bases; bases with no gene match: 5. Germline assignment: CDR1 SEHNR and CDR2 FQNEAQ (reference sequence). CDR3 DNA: TGTGCCAGCAGCTTCGGGACAGGGGGAAGGTCACCCCTCCACTTT. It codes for CASSFGTGGRSPLHF.

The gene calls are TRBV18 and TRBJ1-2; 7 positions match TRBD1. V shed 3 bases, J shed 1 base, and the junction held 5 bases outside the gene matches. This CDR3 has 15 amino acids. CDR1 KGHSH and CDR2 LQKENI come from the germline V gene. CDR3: CASSPGQQNNYGYTF. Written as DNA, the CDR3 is TGTGCCAGCTCACCGGGACAGCAAAATAACTATGGCTACACCTTC.

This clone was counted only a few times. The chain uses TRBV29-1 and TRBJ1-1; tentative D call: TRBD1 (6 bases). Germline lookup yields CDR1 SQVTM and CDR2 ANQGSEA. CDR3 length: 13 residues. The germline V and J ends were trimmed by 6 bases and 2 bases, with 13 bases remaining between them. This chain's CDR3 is CSVSTGANTEAFF. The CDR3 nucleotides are TGCAGCGTCTCGACAGGAGCCAACACTGAAGCTTTCTTT.

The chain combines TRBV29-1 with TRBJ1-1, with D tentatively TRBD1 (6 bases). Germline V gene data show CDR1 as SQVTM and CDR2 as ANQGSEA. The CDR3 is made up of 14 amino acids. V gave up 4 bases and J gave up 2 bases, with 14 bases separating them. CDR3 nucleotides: TGCAGCGTTGTACGGACAGACTTAAACACTGAAGCTTTCTTT. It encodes CSVVRTDLNTEAFF.

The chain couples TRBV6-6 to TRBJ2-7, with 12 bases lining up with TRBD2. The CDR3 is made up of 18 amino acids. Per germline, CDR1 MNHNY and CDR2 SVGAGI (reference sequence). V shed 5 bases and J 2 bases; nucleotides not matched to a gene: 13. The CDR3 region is CASSPKAPPSGRAYEQYF. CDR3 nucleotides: TGTGCCAGCAGTCCCAAAGCTCCTCCTAGCGGGAGGGCCTACGAGCAGTACTTC.

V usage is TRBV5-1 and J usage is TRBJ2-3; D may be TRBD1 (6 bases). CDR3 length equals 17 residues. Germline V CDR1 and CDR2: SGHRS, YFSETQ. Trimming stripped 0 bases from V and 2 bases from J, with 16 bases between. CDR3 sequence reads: CASSLGPDRLITDTQYF. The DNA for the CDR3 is TGCGCCAGCAGCTTGGGCCCCGACAGGCTAATCACAGATACGCAGTATTTT.

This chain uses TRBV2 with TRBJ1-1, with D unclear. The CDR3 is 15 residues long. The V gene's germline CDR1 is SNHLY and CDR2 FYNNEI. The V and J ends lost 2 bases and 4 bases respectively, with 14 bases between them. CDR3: CASSESEGSFTEAFF. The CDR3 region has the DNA TGTGCCAGCAGTGAATCTGAGGGATCTTTCACTGAAGCTTTCTTT.

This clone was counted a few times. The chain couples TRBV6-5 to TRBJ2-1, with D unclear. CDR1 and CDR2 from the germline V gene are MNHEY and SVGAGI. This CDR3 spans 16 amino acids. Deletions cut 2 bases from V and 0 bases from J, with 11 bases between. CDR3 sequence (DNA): TGTGCCAGCAGTTACGCCCCCTACAGCTCCTACAATGAGCAGTTCTTC. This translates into CASSYAPYSSYNEQFF.

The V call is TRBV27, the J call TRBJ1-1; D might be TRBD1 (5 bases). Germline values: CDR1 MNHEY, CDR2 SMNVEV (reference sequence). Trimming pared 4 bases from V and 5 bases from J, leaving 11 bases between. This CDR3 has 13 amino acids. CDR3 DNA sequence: TGTGCCAGCAGTTGGGACGGAGGGACTGAAGCTTTCTTT. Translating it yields CASSWDGGTEAFF.

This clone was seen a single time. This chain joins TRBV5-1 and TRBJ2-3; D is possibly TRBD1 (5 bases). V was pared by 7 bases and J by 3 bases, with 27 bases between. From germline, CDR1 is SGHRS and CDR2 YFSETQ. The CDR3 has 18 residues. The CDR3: CASSPRWTPGLGTDTQYF. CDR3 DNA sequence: TGCGCCAGCTCCCCCCGGTGGACACCGGGCTTGGGAACAGATACGCAGTATTTT.

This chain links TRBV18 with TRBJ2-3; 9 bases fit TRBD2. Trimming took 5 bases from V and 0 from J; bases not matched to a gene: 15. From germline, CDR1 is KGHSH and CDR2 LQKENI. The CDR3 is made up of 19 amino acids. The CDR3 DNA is TGTGCCAGCTCAGCCTACATCGATAGCGGGGGCGCTAGCACAGATACGCAGTATTTT. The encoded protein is CASSAYIDSGGASTDTQYF.

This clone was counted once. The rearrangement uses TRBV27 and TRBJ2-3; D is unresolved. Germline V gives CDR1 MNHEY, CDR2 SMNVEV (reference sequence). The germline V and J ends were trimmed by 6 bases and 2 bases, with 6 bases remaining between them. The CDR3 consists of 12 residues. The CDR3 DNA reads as TGTGCCAGCAGCAATCCCACAGATACGCAGTATTTT. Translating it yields CASSNPTDTQYF.

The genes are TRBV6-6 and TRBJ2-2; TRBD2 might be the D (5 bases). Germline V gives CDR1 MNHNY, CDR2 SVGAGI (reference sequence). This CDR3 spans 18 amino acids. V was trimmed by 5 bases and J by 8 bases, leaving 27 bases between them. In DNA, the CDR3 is TGTGCCAGCAGTCCGATCGCGGGCCCTGTGAGTGGTTTTGGGGAGCTGTTTTTT. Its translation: CASSPIAGPVSGFGELFF.

CDR3 sequence reads: CASSEGLAGMSSYNEQFF. CDR3 coding DNA: TGTGCCAGCAGTGAGGGGCTAGCGGGGATGAGCTCCTACAATGAGCAGTTCTTC. The V and J genes are TRBV2 and TRBJ2-1; 9 bases are shared with TRBD2. The length of the CDR3 is 18 residues. With V trimmed by 3 bases and J by 0 bases, 9 bases remained unmatched. CDR1 is SNHLY and CDR2 is FYNNEI in the germline V gene.

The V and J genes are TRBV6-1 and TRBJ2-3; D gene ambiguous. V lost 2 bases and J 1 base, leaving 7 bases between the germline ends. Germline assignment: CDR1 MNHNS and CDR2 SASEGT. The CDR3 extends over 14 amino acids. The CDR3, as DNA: TGTGCCAGCAGTGAATCACCAGGCACAGATACGCAGTATTTT. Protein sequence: CASSESPGTDTQYF.

The CDR3 DNA sequence: TGTGCCAGCAGTGAAGCGCTAGGTCTGGGAGAGACCCAGTACTTC. Protein: CASSEALGLGETQYF. The rearrangement uses TRBV2 and TRBJ2-5; D gene unclear. The CDR3 sequence is 15 residues long. V lost 0 bases, J lost 4 bases, and 12 bases lay in between. CDR1 is SNHLY, CDR2 FYNNEI, per germline. The full variable domain, with the rest looked up from reference TRBV2 and TRBJ2-5, is EPEVTQTPSHQVTQMGQEVILRCVPISNHLYFYWYRQILGQKVEFLVSFYNNEISEKSEIFDDQFSVERPDGSNFTLKIRSTKLEDSAMYFCASSEALGLGETQYFGPGTRLLVL.

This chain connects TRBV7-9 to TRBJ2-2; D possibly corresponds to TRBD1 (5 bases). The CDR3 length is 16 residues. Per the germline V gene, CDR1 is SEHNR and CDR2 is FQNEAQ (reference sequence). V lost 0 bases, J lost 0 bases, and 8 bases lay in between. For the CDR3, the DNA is TGTGCCAGCAGCTTAGCTAGGGGCCCGAACACCGGGGAGCTGTTTTTT. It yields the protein CASSLARGPNTGELFF.

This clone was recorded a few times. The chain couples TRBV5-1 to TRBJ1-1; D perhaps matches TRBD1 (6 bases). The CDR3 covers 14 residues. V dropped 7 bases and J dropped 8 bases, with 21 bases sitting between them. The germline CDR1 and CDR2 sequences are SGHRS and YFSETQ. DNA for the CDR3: TGCGCCAGCGCCGAGGGTCAGGGGCCTATAGAAGCTTTCTTT. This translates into CASAEGQGPIEAFF.

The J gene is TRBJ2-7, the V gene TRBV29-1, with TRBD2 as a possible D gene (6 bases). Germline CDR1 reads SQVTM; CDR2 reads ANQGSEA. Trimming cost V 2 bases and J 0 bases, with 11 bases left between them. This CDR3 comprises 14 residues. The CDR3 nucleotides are TGCAGCGTTGAACCCTTCGGGAGCTCCTACGAGCAGTACTTC. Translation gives CSVEPFGSSYEQYF.

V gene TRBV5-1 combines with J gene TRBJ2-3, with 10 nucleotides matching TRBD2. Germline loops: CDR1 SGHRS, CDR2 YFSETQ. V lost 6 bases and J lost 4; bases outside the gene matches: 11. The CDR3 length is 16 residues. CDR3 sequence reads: CASTPPGSGGADTQYF. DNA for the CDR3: TGCGCCAGCACCCCCCCGGGGAGCGGGGGGGCAGATACGCAGTATTTT.

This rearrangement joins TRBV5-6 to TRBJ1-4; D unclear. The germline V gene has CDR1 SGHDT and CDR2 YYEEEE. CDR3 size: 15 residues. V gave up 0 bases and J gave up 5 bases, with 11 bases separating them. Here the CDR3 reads CASSLGVSPNEKLFF. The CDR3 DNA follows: TGTGCCAGCAGCTTGGGTGTCAGTCCAAATGAAAAACTGTTTTTT.

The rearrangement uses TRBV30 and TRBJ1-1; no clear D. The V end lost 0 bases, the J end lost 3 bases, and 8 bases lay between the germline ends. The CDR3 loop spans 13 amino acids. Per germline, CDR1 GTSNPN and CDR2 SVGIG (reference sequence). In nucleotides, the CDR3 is TGTGCCTGGAGTGTGACACTCGACACTGAAGCTTTCTTT. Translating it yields CAWSVTLDTEAFF.

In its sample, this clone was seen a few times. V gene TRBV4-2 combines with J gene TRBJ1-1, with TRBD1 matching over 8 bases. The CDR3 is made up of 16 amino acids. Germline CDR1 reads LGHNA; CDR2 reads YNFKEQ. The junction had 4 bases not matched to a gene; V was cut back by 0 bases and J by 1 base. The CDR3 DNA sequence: TGTGCCAGCAGCCAAGATCTCGGGACAGGGAACACTGAAGCTTTCTTT. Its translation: CASSQDLGTGNTEAFF.

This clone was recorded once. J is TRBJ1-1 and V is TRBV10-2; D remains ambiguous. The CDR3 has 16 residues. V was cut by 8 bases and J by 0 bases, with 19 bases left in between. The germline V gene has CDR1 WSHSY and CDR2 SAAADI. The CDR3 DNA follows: TGCGCCAGCTCGGACGGAGGGAGAAAGATGAACACTGAAGCTTTCTTT. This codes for CASSDGGRKMNTEAFF.

CDR3 residues: CSARAQGPAHF. CDR3 bases: TGCAGTGCTAGAGCCCAGGGGCCCGCGCATTTT. The chain joins TRBV20-1 to TRBJ1-5; perhaps TRBD1 as D (6 bases). The germline gives CDR1 DFQATT, CDR2 SNEGSKA (reference sequence). V lost 1 base, J lost 15 bases, and 13 bases lay in between. The CDR3 runs 11 residues.

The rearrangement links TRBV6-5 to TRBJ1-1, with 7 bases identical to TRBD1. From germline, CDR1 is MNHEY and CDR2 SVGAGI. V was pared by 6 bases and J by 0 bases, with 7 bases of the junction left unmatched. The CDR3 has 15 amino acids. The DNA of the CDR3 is TGTGCCAGCAGAAAAATGACAGGGATGAACACTGAAGCTTTCTTT. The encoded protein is CASRKMTGMNTEAFF.

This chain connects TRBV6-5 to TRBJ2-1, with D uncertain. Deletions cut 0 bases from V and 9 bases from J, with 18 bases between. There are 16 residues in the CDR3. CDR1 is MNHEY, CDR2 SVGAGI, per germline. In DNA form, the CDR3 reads TGTGCCAGCAGTTACTCGCAGTTACCCCAGGATGCTGAGCAGTTCTTC. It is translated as CASSYSQLPQDAEQFF.

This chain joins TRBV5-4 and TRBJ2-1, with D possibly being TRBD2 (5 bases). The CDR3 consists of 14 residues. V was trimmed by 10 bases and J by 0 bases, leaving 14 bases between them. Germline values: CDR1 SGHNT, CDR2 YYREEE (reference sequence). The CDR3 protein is CAGKAGSSYNEQFF. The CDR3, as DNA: TGTGCCGGAAAGGCGGGCTCCTCCTACAATGAGCAGTTCTTC.

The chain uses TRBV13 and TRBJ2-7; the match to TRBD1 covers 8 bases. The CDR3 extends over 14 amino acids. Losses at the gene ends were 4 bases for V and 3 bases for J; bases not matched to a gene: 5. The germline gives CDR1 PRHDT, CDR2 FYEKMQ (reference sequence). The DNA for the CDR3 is TGTGCCAGCAGCTATGAAGACAGGGGCTACGAGCAGTACTTC. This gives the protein CASSYEDRGYEQYF. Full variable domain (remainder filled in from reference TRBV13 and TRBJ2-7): AAGVIQSPRHLIKEKRETATLKCYPIPRHDTVYWYQQGPGQDPQFLISFYEKMQSDKGSIPDRFSAQQFSDYHSELNMSSLELGDSALYFCASSYEDRGYEQYFGPGTRLTVT.